This T cell receptor beta chain was sequenced in a study of control samples from healthy donors and cancer patients. Clones were sequenced by immunoSEQ multiplex PCR, and TCRdb holds only the in-frame ones, with some missing. In the table there are some 150,000 clones, just over 95% of which are singletons. From germline, CDR1 is KGHSY and CDR2 FQNENV. The germline V and J ends were trimmed by 4 bases and 10 bases, with 17 bases remaining between them. The CDR3 contains 14 residues. Material: blood. The chain couples TRBV16 to TRBJ2-1, with D possibly being TRBD2 (5 bases). This TCR was recovered from a young woman in good health. The CDR3 coding sequence is TGTGCCAGCAGCCTCCCTAGCCCAATAGGAGAGCAGTTCTTC. Encoded protein: CASSLPSPIGEQFF.